Reported below is one TCR beta chain. What it binds is unknown. The junction shows a germline mismatch at one end, possibly a read error. The data stem from a study of blood T cells in healthy people across ages. PCR was performed a second time for roughly 7 to 11 cycles using a sample-barcoded 5' primer and a J-beta primer mix. Template switching added a 12-random-nucleotide identifier to every cDNA molecule. Each CDR3 protein is one row after TCRdb ran MiXCR on the 5' RACE reads. Counted here are 1,800,000 or so distinct CDR3 sequences, about 39% occurring once; the ten biggest clones make up 23%. The CDR3 runs 14 residues. Findings and caveats of the study: Reliance upon unsorted PBMCs precluded definitive naive versus antigen-experienced comparison. Estimated diversity that came from one million T cells was considered an underestimate.

Material: blood. V usage is TRBV12-3 or TRBV12-4 and J usage is TRBJ1-2; D is ambiguous. The clonotype comes from a human donor in good health. The CDR3 loop is CAGSLAVPLWGYTF. The CDR3 DNA reads TGTGCCGGCAGTTTAGCAGTGCCTCTGTGGGGCTACACCTTC.